One sample yielded the 21 T cell receptor beta chains listed below, sequenced in a study of shared clonotypes between healthy human individuals. Repertoires were generated with immunoSEQ multiplex PCR, while TCRdb's copy carries only in-frame clones and drops some. The data show fewer than 600,000 clones, 79% seen once. Sample: PBMCs. The receptors here all came from a woman aged 40 to 50 in good health. Some clones in this sample may be carry-over from other donors' samples.

This sequence joins TRBV6-1 and TRBJ2-2; the D gene is possibly TRBD2 (5 bases). The CDR3 covers 15 residues. Germline lookup yields CDR1 MNHNS and CDR2 SASEGT. V was shortened by 4 bases and J by 3 bases, with 12 bases between the two germline ends. CDR3 bases: TGTGCCAGCAGTGTCTCCAGCGGAGACACCGGGGAGCTGTTTTTT. Residues: CASSVSSGDTGELFF.

The V call is TRBV28, the J call TRBJ2-7, with D possibly matching TRBD2 (7 bases). Trimming cost V 4 bases and J 0 bases, with 19 bases left between them. This CDR3 comprises 17 residues. Germline loops: CDR1 MDHEN, CDR2 SYDVKM. The CDR3 sequence: CASSSQTLGGPSYEQYF. Here the CDR3 DNA reads TGTGCCAGCAGTTCCCAAACCTTGGGGGGGCCCTCCTACGAGCAGTACTTC.

Turning to this clone: Distinct nucleotide sequences in the sample also encode this CDR3. The chain couples TRBV6-5 to TRBJ2-7; TRBD1 matches 7 bases. Per germline, CDR1 MNHEY and CDR2 SVGAGI. CDR3 length: 15 residues. V lost 4 bases and J lost 3; bases outside the gene matches: 9. The CDR3 protein is CASSLTGTGVYEQYF. CDR3 DNA: TGTGCCAGCAGTTTGACAGGGACCGGAGTCTACGAGCAGTACTTC.

This clone was detected only once. The rearrangement links TRBV19 to TRBJ1-5; D remains ambiguous. CDR1 is LNHDA and CDR2 is SQIVND in the germline V gene (reference sequence). Deletions cut 4 bases from V and 2 bases from J, with 12 bases between. The CDR3 totals 15 residues. The CDR3 here is CASSTTRWGNQPQHF. DNA of the CDR3: TGTGCCAGTAGTACTACAAGGTGGGGCAATCAGCCCCAGCATTTT.

The rearrangement uses TRBV5-1 and TRBJ2-6; the D gene is possibly TRBD1 (6 bases). Germline CDR1 reads SGHRS; CDR2 reads YFSETQ. Deletions cut 4 bases from V and 0 bases from J, with 8 bases between. The CDR3 is 15 residues long. CDR3 in amino acids: CASSMDSSGANVLTF. In nucleotides, the CDR3 is TGCGCCAGCAGCATGGACAGCTCTGGGGCCAACGTCCTGACTTTC.

The chain is built from TRBV30 and TRBJ1-5; D is uncertain. The V gene's germline CDR1 is GTSNPN and CDR2 SVGIG (reference sequence). V was pared by 3 bases and J by 0 bases, with 9 bases between. This CDR3 contains 14 residues. CDR3 sequence reads: CAWSSGNSNQPQHF. The CDR3 region has the DNA TGTGCCTGGAGCTCGGGGAATAGCAATCAGCCCCAGCATTTT.

The rearrangement links TRBV10-3 to TRBJ2-7, with TRBD1 matching 10 bases. The CDR3 spans 19 residues. Germline values: CDR1 ENHRY, CDR2 SYGVKD. J lost 6 bases, V lost 0 bases, and 17 bases had no gene match. As DNA, the CDR3 is TGTGCCATCAGTGAGTCGATGTTGCGCGGGACAGGGGTTGGAAGCGAGCAGTACTTC. It yields the protein CAISESMLRGTGVGSEQYF.

The chain combines TRBV25-1 with TRBJ2-1; D gene uncertain. The length of the CDR3 is 11 residues. Trimming took 8 bases from V and 8 from J, leaving 10 bases between them. Germline assignment: CDR1 MGHDK and CDR2 SYGVNS. CDR3 region: CASRRVDEQFF. CDR3 in DNA: TGTGCCAGCCGAAGGGTGGATGAGCAGTTCTTC. Full variable domain (outside the CDR3, taken from reference TRBV25-1 and TRBJ2-1): EADIYQTPRYLVIGTGKKITLECSQTMGHDKMYWYQQDPGMELHLIHYSYGVNSTEKGDLSSESTVSRIRTEHFPLTLESARPSHTSQYLCASRRVDEQFFGPGTRLTVL.

The CDR3 DNA follows: TGCGCCAGCAGCTCAAACACTGGGACTGGAAACACCATATATTTT. Its protein is CASSSNTGTGNTIYF. V usage is TRBV5-1 and J usage is TRBJ1-3; no firm D call. CDR3 length equals 15 residues. V lost 3 bases to trimming and J lost 2 bases, with 12 bases between them. Germline lookup yields CDR1 SGHRS and CDR2 YFSETQ.

The chain has TRBV10-1 and TRBJ2-7, with D tentatively TRBD2 (5 bases). V lost 2 bases and J lost 2, with 10 bases in between. This CDR3 comprises 14 residues. Germline V gene sequence: CDR1 WNHNN, CDR2 SYGVQD (reference sequence). The CDR3, as DNA: TGCGCCAGCAGTGAGATTTGGACTCCCTACGAGCAGTACTTC. Translation: CASSEIWTPYEQYF.

This clone has only a few counts. The genes are TRBV9 and TRBJ2-1; D possibly corresponds to TRBD2 (5 bases). V lost 9 bases and J 8 bases, leaving 18 bases between the germline ends. The CDR3 loop spans 13 amino acids. Germline V gene lookup returns CDR1 SGDLS and CDR2 YYNGEE. CDR3 amino acids: CATEVGVVHEQFF. For the CDR3, the DNA is TGTGCCACGGAGGTGGGAGTTGTCCATGAGCAGTTCTTC.

The V call is TRBV19, the J call TRBJ2-2; D call uncertain. Looked up from germline, CDR1 is LNHDA and CDR2 is SQIVND (reference sequence). Trimming stripped 4 bases from V and 6 bases from J, with 9 bases between. The CDR3 covers 13 residues. In DNA, the CDR3 is TGTGCCAGTAGTACCCAGTCCGCCGGGGAGCTGTTTTTT. Translating gives CASSTQSAGELFF.

The chain links TRBV6-1 to TRBJ2-7; a possible D gene is TRBD2 (6 bases). Germline V gives CDR1 MNHNS, CDR2 SASEGT. The V gene lost 4 bases and the J gene lost 1 base, with 17 bases spanning the gap. This CDR3 has 16 amino acids. This chain's CDR3 is CASSGKSGVNSYEQYF. The CDR3, as DNA: TGTGCCAGCAGTGGTAAATCGGGGGTAAATTCCTACGAGCAGTACTTC.

The V gene is TRBV4-3, the J gene TRBJ2-6, with a tentative D call TRBD1 (5 bases). This CDR3 contains 18 residues. V was clipped by 0 bases and J by 0 bases, with 12 bases between them. Germline CDR1 LGHNA, CDR2 YSLEER. The CDR3: CASSQDPSTVSGANVLTF. CDR3 DNA sequence: TGCGCCAGCAGCCAAGATCCCTCGACAGTCTCTGGGGCCAACGTCCTGACTTTC.

The CDR3 reads CASSSDRNTYEQYF. The CDR3, as DNA: TGTGCCAGCAGTTCCGACAGGAACACCTACGAGCAGTACTTC. The gene calls are TRBV28 and TRBJ2-7; possibly TRBD1 for D (6 bases). The V gene's germline CDR1 is MDHEN and CDR2 SYDVKM. The CDR3 loop spans 14 amino acids. V lost 4 bases, J lost 2 bases, and 12 bases lay in between. Using reference TRBV28 and TRBJ2-7 for the parts outside the CDR3, the full variable domain is DVKVTQSSRYLVKRTGEKVFLECVQDMDHENMFWYRQDPGLGLRLIYFSYDVKMKEKGDIPEGYSVSREKKERFSLILESASTNQTSMYLCASSSDRNTYEQYFGPGTRLTVT.

The chain joins TRBV2 to TRBJ2-4; a possible D gene is TRBD2 (5 bases). The CDR3 spans 16 residues. V dropped 1 base and J dropped 0 bases, with 10 bases sitting between them. Germline V gene lookup returns CDR1 SNHLY and CDR2 FYNNEI. CDR3: CASSEGQTIAKNIQYF. In DNA, the CDR3 is TGTGCCAGCAGTGAAGGTCAGACTATAGCCAAAAACATTCAGTACTTC.

This chain joins TRBV21-1 and TRBJ2-7; the table's D call of TRBD1 was not tested on the DNA. TRBV21-1 constitutes a pseudogene. The CDR3 has 16 residues. This chain's CDR3 is CASSKWEQGPNYEQYF. The CDR3, as DNA: TGTGCCAGCAGCAAATGGGAACAGGGGCCTAACTACGAGCAGTACTTC.

The V gene is TRBV2, the J gene TRBJ2-5; TRBD1 aligns across 8 bases. The CDR3 loop spans 13 amino acids. Germline lookup yields CDR1 SNHLY and CDR2 FYNNEI. V shed 4 bases, J shed 7 bases, and the junction held 5 bases outside the gene matches. The DNA for the CDR3 is TGTGCCAGCAGTGCGCAGGGGGCCGGGACCCAGTACTTC. Its translation: CASSAQGAGTQYF.

The chain links TRBV7-3 to TRBJ2-2; D not resolved. The CDR3 length is 17 residues. The germline V and J ends were trimmed by 5 bases and 2 bases, with 18 bases remaining between them. Germline CDR1 SGHTA, CDR2 FQGTGA. The CDR3 loop reads CASSPRATKSNTGELFF. CDR3 coding DNA: TGTGCCAGCAGCCCCCGGGCGACGAAATCAAACACCGGGGAGCTGTTTTTT.

Notes on this clone: This specimen includes other DNA sequences encoding the same CDR3. This chain uses TRBV28 with TRBJ2-7; D unclear. The CDR3 is 11 residues long. V was trimmed by 10 bases and J by 0 bases, leaving 7 bases between them. Germline V gene lookup returns CDR1 MDHEN and CDR2 SYDVKM. CDR3 nucleotides: TGTGCCACCAGGAGCTCCTACGAGCAGTACTTC. This encodes CATRSSYEQYF. The whole variable domain, remainder taken from reference TRBV28 and TRBJ2-7, is DVKVTQSSRYLVKRTGEKVFLECVQDMDHENMFWYRQDPGLGLRLIYFSYDVKMKEKGDIPEGYSVSREKKERFSLILESASTNQTSMYLCATRSSYEQYFGPGTRLTVT.

J is TRBJ2-5 and V is TRBV6-6; D perhaps matches TRBD2 (6 bases). Germline CDR1 is MNHNY and CDR2 is SVGAGI (reference sequence). V lost 2 bases, J lost 0 bases, and 13 bases lay in between. The CDR3 has 16 residues. This CDR3 is CASSYRASEYQETQYF. CDR3 sequence (DNA): TGTGCCAGCAGTTACCGGGCTAGCGAGTACCAAGAGACCCAGTACTTC.